This passage covers 3 T cell receptor beta chains from one sample sequenced in a study of shared clonotypes between healthy human individuals. Cells designated naive CD8 were CD45RO-negative and were positively selected for CCR7, with terminally differentiated effector memory CD45RA+ cells excluded. Some clones are missing from TCRdb's copy, which holds only in-frame ones; the method was immunoSEQ multiplex PCR. Of over 2 million clones listed, about 95% are singletons. What was sequenced was naive CD8+ T cells sorted from blood. These receptors originate from a young man in good health.

This chain links TRBV5-1 with TRBJ2-1; the D gene is possibly TRBD2 (5 bases). CDR3 length equals 15 residues. V was trimmed by 0 bases and J by 6 bases, leaving 13 bases between them. Germline CDR1 is SGHRS and CDR2 is YFSETQ. The CDR3 DNA reads as TGCGCCAGCAGCTTGGGAGACCCGGACTTCAATGAGCAGTTCTTC. Translation gives CASSLGDPDFNEQFF.

The count of this clone is one. The chain carries TRBV4-2 and TRBJ1-1; D is perhaps TRBD1 (6 bases). V was cut by 0 bases and J by 2 bases, with 10 bases left in between. This CDR3 is 15 amino acids long. CDR1 and CDR2 (germline): LGHNA, YNFKEQ. The CDR3 coding sequence is TGTGCCAGCAGCCAAGATTTAGGGACAAACACTGAAGCTTTCTTT. Protein product: CASSQDLGTNTEAFF.

The rearrangement joins TRBV7-9 to TRBJ2-7; unclear D gene. CDR1 is SEHNR and CDR2 is FQNEAQ in the germline V gene (reference sequence). The ends were cut back, 7 bases at V and 7 bases at J, with 14 bases in the middle. The CDR3 covers 12 residues. In DNA form, the CDR3 reads TGTGCCAGCACCCACCCTGTAGGGGAGCAGTACTTC. Translating it yields CASTHPVGEQYF.